Presented here are 6 T cell receptor beta chains from one specimen sequenced in a study of CD8 T cells in ankylosing spondylitis (dated by TCRdb to between 2016 and 2019). The study at large found these results: Blood from ankylosing spondylitis patients appeared to be characterized by a TCR beta motif composed of about 8 highly homologous amino acid variants.

The library was prepared using 5' RACE. Sequencing used an Illumina HiSeq 2500. TCRdb itself trimmed the public reads at Q25 with fastp, ran MiXCR and retained productive beta chains. Each entry is one CDR3 protein sequence, shown with its most common DNA and genes. The sample table contains more than 500,000 distinct CDR3 sequences; only one count was recorded for approximately 5.3% of them. The ten largest clones add up to approximately 3.5% of the sample. Their cognate antigens are unknown. Sequenced input: blood, either unsorted or a sorted T cell fraction (not recorded which). All receptors come from a male donor with ankylosing spondylitis.

There are many counts of this clonotype. This chain links TRBV29-1 with TRBJ1-1; D not resolved. Trimming removed 4 bases from V and 1 base from J, with 7 bases in between. The germline V gene has CDR1 SQVTM and CDR2 ANQGSEA. The CDR3 is made up of 12 amino acids. CDR3 in DNA: TGCAGCGTTGTACAGTCGAACACTGAAGCTTTCTTT. This sequence encodes CSVVQSNTEAFF.

This clonotype came up a few times. The J gene is TRBJ2-2, the V gene TRBV11-2, with 8 bases fitting TRBD1. The V gene end was trimmed by 2 bases and the J gene end by 6 bases; junction bases not matched to a gene: 8. Germline V CDR1 and CDR2: SGHAT, FQNNGV. The CDR3 sequence is 16 residues long. The CDR3 DNA reads as TGTGCCAGCAGCTTACAGAGACAGGGGAAGTCCGGGGAGCTGTTTTTT. Translated, it gives CASSLQRQGKSGELFF.

This clonotype appeared a few times. V is TRBV10-3 and J is TRBJ2-5; 7 bases match TRBD1. Trimming at V came to 1 base and at J to 1 base, leaving 3 bases not matched to a gene. Germline lookup yields CDR1 ENHRY and CDR2 SYGVKD. The CDR3 has 15 residues. In nucleotides, the CDR3 is TGTGCCATCAGTGAGTTGACAGGGACCCAAGAGACCCAGTACTTC. The encoded protein is CAISELTGTQETQYF.

This clonotype has at least ten counts. This chain uses TRBV5-4 with TRBJ2-1, with TRBD2 identical over 7 bases. The CDR3 loop spans 17 amino acids. The V segment lost 2 bases and the J segment 1 base; nucleotides outside the gene matches: 9. Germline V CDR1 and CDR2: SGHNT, YYREEE (reference sequence). The CDR3 sequence is CASSFGLAVPSYNEQFF. For the CDR3, the DNA is TGTGCCAGCAGCTTTGGGCTAGCGGTACCATCCTACAATGAGCAGTTCTTC.

This clonotype was found a few times. This chain connects TRBV18 to TRBJ2-1, with 9 nucleotides matching TRBD2. With 2 bases clipped from V and 3 bases from J, the junction kept 14 bases outside the gene matches. CDR3 length: 19 amino acids. Per the germline V gene, CDR1 is KGHSH and CDR2 is LQKENI. CDR3 in amino acids: CASSPNPRGLLAGYNEQFF. CDR3 nucleotides: TGTGCCAGCTCACCAAACCCGCGAGGACTACTAGCGGGCTACAATGAGCAGTTCTTC.

This clonotype was picked up many times. The chain is built from TRBV5-6 and TRBJ2-2; 7 bases are shared with TRBD1. Germline CDR1 reads SGHDT; CDR2 reads YYEEEE. This CDR3 has 14 residues. V was clipped by 4 bases and J by 6 bases; unmatched bases: 6. The CDR3 DNA sequence: TGTGCCAGCAGCCCGACAGGGAAAGCCGGGGAGCTGTTTTTT. Translation gives CASSPTGKAGELFF.